The present entry profiles one T cell receptor (beta chain) with its context. The sequenced target, TCR beta, came from blood CD8+ and CD4+ T cells. Reverse transcription of roughly 0.5 to 1 ug RNA was performed with random hexamers. Amplification of TCR beta CDR3 was carried out by immunoSEQ multiplex PCR, which covered 54 Vbeta and 13 Jbeta segments. One entry per CDR3 protein, called by TCRdb with MiXCR from the immunoSEQ multiplex PCR reads. There are 45,000 to 60,000 distinct CDR3 sequences in the sample; 93% occur only once, and around 0.55% lies in the top ten. The entry originates in a study of CD8 T cells in Susac syndrome. The CDR3 totals 15 residues. Germline lookup yields CDR1 SEHNR and CDR2 FQNEAQ (reference sequence). The ends were cut back, 1 base at V and 1 base at J, with 10 bases in the middle.

This sequence was found in a human donor with multiple sclerosis. Sequencing was carried out using CD8+ T cells from PBMCs. The J gene is TRBJ1-1, the V gene TRBV7-9; D gene uncertain. DNA of the CDR3: TGTGCCAGCAGCTTAGTGCTGATAGCGAACACTGAAGCTTTCTTT. Translated: CASSLVLIANTEAFF. Full variable domain (rest looked up from reference TRBV7-9 and TRBJ1-1): DTGVSQNPRHKITKRGQNVTFRCDPISEHNRLYWYRQTLGQGPEFLTYFQNEAQLEKSRLLSDRFSAERPKGSFSTLEIQRTEQGDSAMYLCASSLVLIANTEAFFGQGTRLTVV.